Below are 10 T cell receptor beta chains sequenced from a single sample in a study of graft-versus-host responses after intestinal transplantation. Libraries were prepared by immunoSEQ multiplex PCR; TCRdb keeps only in-frame clonotypes and omits some of them. The sample consists of around 120,000 clones, approximately 90% of them appearing once. For these TCRs, the target antigens are not known. The sample in question was unstimulated CD4+ T cells sorted from spleen or lymph node cells, obtained before intestinal transplant. The source is a human donor who received an intestinal transplant.

V is TRBV5-1 and J is TRBJ2-1, with 10 bases fitting TRBD2. The CDR3 covers 15 residues. The V and J ends lost 1 base and 5 bases, in that order; junction bases with no gene match: 3. The germline V gene encodes CDR1 SGHRS and CDR2 YFSETQ. CDR3 bases: TGCGCCAGCAGCTTGAGGCTAGCGGGAGACAATGAGCAGTTCTTC. Its translation: CASSLRLAGDNEQFF.

J is TRBJ2-2 and V is TRBV25-1, with D hard to call. V lost 9 bases, J lost 6 bases, and 14 bases lay in between. CDR3 size: 13 residues. Germline V gene sequence: CDR1 MGHDK, CDR2 SYGVNS. The CDR3 spells CASRQRDAGELFF. CDR3 bases: TGTGCCAGTCGTCAACGAGATGCCGGGGAGCTGTTTTTT.

A single count supports this clone. The rearrangement uses TRBV29-1 and TRBJ1-1; tentative D call: TRBD1 (6 bases). Trimming took 1 base from V and 0 from J, leaving 9 bases between them. The V gene's germline CDR1 is SQVTM and CDR2 ANQGSEA. The CDR3 sequence is 14 residues long. CDR3 coding DNA: TGCAGCGTTGAAGTAGGGGGTCTGAACACTGAAGCTTTCTTT. The encoded protein is CSVEVGGLNTEAFF.

V usage is TRBV7-8 and J usage is TRBJ1-6, with TRBD1 matching over 8 bases. Germline trimming cut 5 bases from V and 8 bases from J; bases unmatched to any gene: 11. CDR3 length: 16 residues. Per germline, CDR1 SGHVS and CDR2 FQNEAQ. CDR3 sequence reads: CASSPAGQGFYSPLHF. The CDR3, as DNA: TGTGCCAGCAGCCCAGCCGGACAGGGCTTCTATTCACCCCTCCACTTT.

A single count supports this clone. The V call is TRBV14, the J call TRBJ2-1, with 7 bases that match TRBD1. This CDR3 comprises 17 residues. Germline V gene data show CDR1 as SGHDN and CDR2 as FVKESK. Losses at the gene ends were 3 bases for V and 5 bases for J; bases not matched to a gene: 13. CDR3 sequence reads: CASSQLRDSGFNNEQFF. CDR3 coding DNA: TGTGCCAGCAGCCAGCTGAGGGACAGCGGTTTCAACAATGAGCAGTTCTTC.

V usage is TRBV10-2 and J usage is TRBJ2-6; TRBD2 might be the D (5 bases). Trimming pared 5 bases from V and 0 bases from J, leaving 11 bases between. In germline, CDR1 is WSHSY, CDR2 SAAADI. The CDR3 contains 16 residues. The CDR3 protein is CASSLRASSGANVLTF. CDR3 nucleotides: TGCGCCAGCAGTTTGAGGGCCTCCTCTGGGGCCAACGTCCTGACTTTC.

The rearrangement joins TRBV2 to TRBJ2-5; TRBD2 matches at 10 bases. Germline V gene sequence: CDR1 SNHLY, CDR2 FYNNEI. V lost 6 bases and J lost 5; bases outside the gene matches: 3. There are 13 residues in the CDR3. CDR3 DNA: TGTGCCAGCAGGGATAGCGGGGGGGAGACCCAGTACTTC. Translated, it gives CASRDSGGETQYF.

The V call is TRBV30, the J call TRBJ2-7, with 8 bases aligning to TRBD2. J lost 7 bases, V lost 5 bases, and 10 bases had no gene match. Germline lookup yields CDR1 GTSNPN and CDR2 SVGIG (reference sequence). The CDR3 sequence is 13 residues long. CDR3 nucleotide sequence: TGTGCCTGGGGACGACAGCGGGGGTGGGAGCAGTACTTC. Translating it yields CAWGRQRGWEQYF.

The chain is built from TRBV6-5 and TRBJ1-1, with 7 nucleotides matching TRBD1. The CDR3 totals 14 residues. With 6 bases clipped from V and 0 bases from J, the junction kept 4 bases outside the gene matches. CDR1 and CDR2 (germline): MNHEY, SVGAGI. The CDR3 loop reads CASREGALNTEAFF. The DNA of the CDR3 is TGTGCCAGCAGGGAGGGGGCATTGAACACTGAAGCTTTCTTT.

The chain joins TRBV6-5 to TRBJ1-4, with 8 bases identical to TRBD1. V lost 7 bases to trimming and J lost 5 bases; unmatched junction nucleotides: 6. The germline V gene has CDR1 MNHEY and CDR2 SVGAGI. The length of the CDR3 is 14 residues. The CDR3 DNA follows: TGTGCCAGCATCTGGGACAGGCGGAATGAAAAACTGTTTTTT. Amino acids: CASIWDRRNEKLFF.